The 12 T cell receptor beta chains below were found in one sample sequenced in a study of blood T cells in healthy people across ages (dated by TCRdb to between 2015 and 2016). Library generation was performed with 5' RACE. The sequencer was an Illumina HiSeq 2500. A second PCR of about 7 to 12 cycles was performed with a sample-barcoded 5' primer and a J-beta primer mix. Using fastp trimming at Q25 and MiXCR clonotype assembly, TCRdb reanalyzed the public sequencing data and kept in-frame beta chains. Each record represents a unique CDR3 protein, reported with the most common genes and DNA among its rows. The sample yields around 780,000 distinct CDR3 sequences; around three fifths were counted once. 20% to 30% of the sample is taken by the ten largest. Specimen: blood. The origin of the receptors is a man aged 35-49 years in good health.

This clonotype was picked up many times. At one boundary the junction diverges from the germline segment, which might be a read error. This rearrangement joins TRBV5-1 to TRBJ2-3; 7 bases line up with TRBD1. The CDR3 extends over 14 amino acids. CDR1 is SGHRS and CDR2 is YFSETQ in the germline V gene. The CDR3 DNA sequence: TGTGCCAGCAGCTTAGACAGGGCGACAGATACGCAGTATTTT. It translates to CASSLDRATDTQYF.

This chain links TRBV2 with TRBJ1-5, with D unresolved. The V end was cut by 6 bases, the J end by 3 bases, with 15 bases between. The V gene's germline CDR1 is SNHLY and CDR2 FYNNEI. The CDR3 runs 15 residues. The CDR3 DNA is TGTGCCAGCAGGGTTGACGAGGTCTTCAATCAGCCCCAGCATTTT. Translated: CASRVDEVFNQPQHF.

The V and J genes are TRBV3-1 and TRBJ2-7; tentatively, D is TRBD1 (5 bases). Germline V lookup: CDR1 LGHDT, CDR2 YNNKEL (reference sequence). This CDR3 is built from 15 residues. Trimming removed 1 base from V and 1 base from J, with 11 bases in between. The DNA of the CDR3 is TGTGCCAGCAGCCAAGTTGGGGCGGTATCCTACGAGCAGTACTTC. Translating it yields CASSQVGAVSYEQYF.

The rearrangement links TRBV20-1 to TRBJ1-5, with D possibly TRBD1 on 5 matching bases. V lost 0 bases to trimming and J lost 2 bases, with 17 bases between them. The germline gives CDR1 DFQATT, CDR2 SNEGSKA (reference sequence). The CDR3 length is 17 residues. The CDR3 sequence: CSARDGGGALGNQPQHF. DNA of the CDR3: TGCAGTGCTAGAGATGGAGGCGGGGCGCTCGGCAATCAGCCCCAGCATTTT.

This chain's CDR3 is CSASPRNRCTF. In DNA form, the CDR3 reads TGCAGTGCTAGTCCCCGCAACAGGTGCACCTTC. This chain connects TRBV20-1 to TRBJ1-2; D might be TRBD1 (5 bases). The CDR3 spans 11 residues. V dropped 3 bases and J dropped 13 bases, with 15 bases sitting between them. CDR1 is DFQATT and CDR2 is SNEGSKA in the germline V gene (reference sequence).

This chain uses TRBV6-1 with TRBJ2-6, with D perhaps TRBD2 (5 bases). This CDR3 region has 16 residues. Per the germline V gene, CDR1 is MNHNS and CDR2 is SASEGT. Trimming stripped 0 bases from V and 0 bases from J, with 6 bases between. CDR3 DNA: TGTGCCAGCAGTGAAGCGGGGAGCTCTGGGGCCAACGTCCTGACTTTC. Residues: CASSEAGSSGANVLTF.

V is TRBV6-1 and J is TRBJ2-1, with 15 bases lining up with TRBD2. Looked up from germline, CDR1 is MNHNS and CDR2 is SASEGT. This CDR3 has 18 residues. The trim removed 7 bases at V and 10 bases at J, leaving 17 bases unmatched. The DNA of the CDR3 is TGTGCCAGCACCGCTCCTCCCGGACTAGCGGGAGGGAAGGGGGAGCAGTTCTTC. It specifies CASTAPPGLAGGKGEQFF.

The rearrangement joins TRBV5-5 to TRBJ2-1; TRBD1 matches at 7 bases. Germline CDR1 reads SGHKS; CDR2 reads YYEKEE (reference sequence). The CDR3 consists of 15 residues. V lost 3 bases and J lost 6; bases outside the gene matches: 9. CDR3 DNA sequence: TGTGCCAGCAGCTCAGAGCTGTCAGGGGGCAATGAGCAGTTCTTC. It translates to CASSSELSGGNEQFF.

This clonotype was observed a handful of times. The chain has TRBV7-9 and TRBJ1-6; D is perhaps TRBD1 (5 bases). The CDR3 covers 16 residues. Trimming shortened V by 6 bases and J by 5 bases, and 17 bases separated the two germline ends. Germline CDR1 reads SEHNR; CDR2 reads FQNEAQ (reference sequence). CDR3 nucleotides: TGTGCCAGCAGTTATCAGGGAGTCCTGGATAATTCACCCCTCCACTTT. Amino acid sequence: CASSYQGVLDNSPLHF. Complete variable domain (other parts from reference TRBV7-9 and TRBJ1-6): DTGVSQNPRHKITKRGQNVTFRCDPISEHNRLYWYRQTLGQGPEFLTYFQNEAQLEKSRLLSDRFSAERPKGSFSTLEIQRTEQGDSAMYLCASSYQGVLDNSPLHFGNGTRLTVT.

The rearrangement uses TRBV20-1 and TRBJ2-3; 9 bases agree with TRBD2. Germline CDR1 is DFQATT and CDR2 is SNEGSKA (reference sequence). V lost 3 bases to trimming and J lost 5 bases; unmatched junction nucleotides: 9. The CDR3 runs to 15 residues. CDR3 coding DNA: TGCAGTGCTAGGCCTGCGGGGGGGGCGGTAGATACGCAGTATTTT. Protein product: CSARPAGGAVDTQYF.

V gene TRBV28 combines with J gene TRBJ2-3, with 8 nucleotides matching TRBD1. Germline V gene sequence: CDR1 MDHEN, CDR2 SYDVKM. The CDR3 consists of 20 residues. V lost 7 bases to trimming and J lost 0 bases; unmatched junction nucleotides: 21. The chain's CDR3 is CASTPFSDRGPSPSTDTQYF. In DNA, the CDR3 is TGTGCCAGCACCCCTTTCTCTGACAGGGGACCCTCTCCTAGCACAGATACGCAGTATTTT.

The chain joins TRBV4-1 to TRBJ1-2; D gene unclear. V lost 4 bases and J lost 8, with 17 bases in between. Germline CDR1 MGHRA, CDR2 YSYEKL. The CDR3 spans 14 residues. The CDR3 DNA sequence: TGCGCCAGCAGCCCGTACGATCCGGGCGGGGGCTACACCTTC. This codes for CASSPYDPGGGYTF.